The present entry profiles one T cell receptor beta chain with its context. Its antigen is currently unknown. TCRdb's copy holds only in-frame clones and misses some; the assay was immunoSEQ multiplex PCR. The repertoire holds 36,000 or so clones, with around 73% as singletons. Rectal tissue came from one to two pinch biopsies taken at colonoscopy. This specimen comes from a study of pediatric ulcerative colitis. Study observations and caveats: Clonal expansions reduced rectal repertoire diversity in acute severe colitis.

The sequencing input was gut tissue. This TCR derives from a boy aged 5-17 years with moderate ulcerative colitis.

CDR3 sequence (DNA): TGCGCCAGCAGGTCTAGCGGGACCGTCGGGGAGCTGTTTTTT. This encodes CASRSSGTVGELFF. This rearrangement joins TRBV5-1 to TRBJ2-2, with TRBD2 identical over 9 bases. The CDR3 length is 14 residues. After removal of 5 bases from V and 7 bases from J, the junction contained 6 bases not matched to a gene. Per the germline V gene, CDR1 is SGHRS and CDR2 is YFSETQ.